This TCR beta chain was documented in a study of T cells in Graves' hyperthyroidism and ophthalmopathy. Across the whole study: Initial diagnosis, before any treatment, was when peripheral blood was collected.

Germline-derived CDR1 and CDR2 are KGHDR and SFDVKD. The V and J ends lost 3 bases and 4 bases respectively, with 11 bases between them. The CDR3 length is 15 residues. Template material for amplifying TCR beta CDR3 regions consisted of RNA transcripts. Carried out on the TCR CDR3, a first-round RT-PCR used the HTBI primer set. TCRdb reanalysed the multiplex PCR reads using MiXCR and keeps one entry per CDR3 protein. The top ten clones hold roughly 20% of a sample with roughly 380,000 distinct CDR3 sequences, 13% of them seen once. The TCR comes from a man aged 30-40 years with Graves' hyperthyroidism that later progressed to Graves' ophthalmopathy. The V call is TRBV24-1, the J call TRBJ2-2; unclear D gene. The sequenced material came from blood. The CDR3 reads CATSDPMESTGELFF. The DNA of the CDR3 is TGTGCCACCAGTGATCCCATGGAGAGCACCGGGGAGCTGTTTTTT.